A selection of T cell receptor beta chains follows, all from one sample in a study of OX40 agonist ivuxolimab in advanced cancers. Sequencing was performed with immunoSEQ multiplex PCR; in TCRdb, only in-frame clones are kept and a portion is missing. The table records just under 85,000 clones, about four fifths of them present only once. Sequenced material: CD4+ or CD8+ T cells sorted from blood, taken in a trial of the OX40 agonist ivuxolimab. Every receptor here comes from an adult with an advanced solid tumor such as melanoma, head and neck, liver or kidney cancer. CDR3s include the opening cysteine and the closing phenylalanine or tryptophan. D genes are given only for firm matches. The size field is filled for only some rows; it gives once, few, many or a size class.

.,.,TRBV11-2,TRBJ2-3,TGTGCCAGCAGCACGAGAGGGGCGGGCACAGATACGCAGTATTTT,CASSTRGAGTDTQYF
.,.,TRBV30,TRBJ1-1,TGTGCCTGGAAGGAGGGTCGGAACACTGAAGCTTTCTTT,CAWKEGRNTEAFF
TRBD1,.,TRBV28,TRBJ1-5,TGTGCCAGCAGGCGACAGGGGGCAAATCAGCCCCAGCATTTT,CASRRQGANQPQHF
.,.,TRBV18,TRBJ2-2,TGTGCCAGCTCACCTGAGGCGAACACCGGGGAGCTGTTTTTT,CASSPEANTGELFF
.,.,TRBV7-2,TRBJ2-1,TGTGCCAGCAGCTTAGTGGTGTACAATGAGCAGTTCTTC,CASSLVVYNEQFF
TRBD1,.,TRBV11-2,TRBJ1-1,TGTGCCAGCAGCCCCCTCCGGACAGGGGGCGGCCACAACACTGAAGCTTTCTTT,CASSPLRTGGGHNTEAFF
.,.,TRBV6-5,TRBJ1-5,TGTGCCAGCAGTGGTCAATGGCCCAATCAGCCCCAGCATTTT,CASSGQWPNQPQHF
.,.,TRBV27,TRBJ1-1,TGTGCCAGCAGTTTATCAGGGGAATGGAGCACTGAAGCTTTCTTT,CASSLSGEWSTEAFF
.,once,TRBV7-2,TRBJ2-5,TGTGCCAGCAGCTTAGTGCAGGGGTTCGGAGAGACCCAGTACTTC,CASSLVQGFGETQYF
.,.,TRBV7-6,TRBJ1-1,TGTGCCAGCAGCATAAACAGGGAGGGGACTGAAGCTTTCTTT,CASSINREGTEAFF
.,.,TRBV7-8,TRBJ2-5,TGTGCCAGCAGCTCGAAGCAGACCCAGTACTTC,CASSSKQTQYF
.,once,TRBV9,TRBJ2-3,TGTGCCAGCAGCGTAGAAGGGCCAGATACGCAGTATTTT,CASSVEGPDTQYF
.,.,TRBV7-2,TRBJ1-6,TGTGCCAGCAGCTTATATGGCAGGGAAGCACCCCTCCACTTT,CASSLYGREAPLHF
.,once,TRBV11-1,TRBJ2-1,TGTGCCAGCAGCTTACAAGTCTCACAAGGGGGCTACAATGAGCAGTTCTTC,CASSLQVSQGGYNEQFF
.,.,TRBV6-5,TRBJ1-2,TGTGCCAGCAGTTACCGAGGGCAGGGAGGCTATGGCTACACCTTC,CASSYRGQGGYGYTF
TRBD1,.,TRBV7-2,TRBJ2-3,TGTGCCAGCAGCTTAGGGTTCAGGGGGCCGGGCACAGATACGCAGTATTTT,CASSLGFRGPGTDTQYF
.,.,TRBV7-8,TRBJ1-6,TGTGCCAGCAGCCCACCGGGCTCTAGCTCCTATAATTCACCCCTCCACTTT,CASSPPGSSSYNSPLHF
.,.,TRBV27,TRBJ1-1,TGTGCCAGCAGTTTAGTTGCGGGGGGGAACACTGAAGCTTTCTTT,CASSLVAGGNTEAFF
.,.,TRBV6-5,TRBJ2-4,TGTGCCAGCAGTTACTCGATGGGAGGAAACATTCAGTACTTC,CASSYSMGGNIQYF
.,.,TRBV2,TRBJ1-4,TGTGCCAGCAGTGGAGGGGGAAATGAAAAACTGTTTTTT,CASSGGGNEKLFF